Shown below are 17 T cell receptor beta chains from a single sample sequenced in a study of T cell changes during pregnancy in multiple sclerosis. This table comes from immunoSEQ multiplex PCR, and its TCRdb copy is limited to in-frame clones, with some not included. The table lists roughly 40,000 clones, around nine tenths of them singletons. The sample consisted of peripheral blood, taken before pregnancy. These receptors came from a female donor with multiple sclerosis, enrolled in a pregnancy study.

The chain couples TRBV9 to TRBJ2-7; D may be TRBD1 (5 bases). Trimming pared 3 bases from V and 2 bases from J, leaving 9 bases between. Germline V gene lookup returns CDR1 SGDLS and CDR2 YYNGEE. The CDR3 has 13 residues. This CDR3 reads CASSEDTAYEQYF. The CDR3 DNA is TGTGCCAGCAGCGAGGACACGGCCTACGAGCAGTACTTC.

The chain links TRBV5-4 to TRBJ1-5; TRBD1 matches 9 bases. CDR1 is SGHNT and CDR2 is YYREEE in the germline V gene (reference sequence). This CDR3 is 15 amino acids long. With 4 bases clipped from V and 1 base from J, the junction kept 3 bases outside the gene matches. CDR3 nucleotides: TGTGCCAGCAGCCCGGGACAGGGAAGCAATCAGCCCCAGCATTTT. Amino acid sequence: CASSPGQGSNQPQHF.

This clone was detected only a few times. The chain employs TRBV30 and TRBJ1-1, with no clear D. The V gene's germline CDR1 is GTSNPN and CDR2 SVGIG (reference sequence). CDR3 length equals 14 residues. Trimming left V 3 bases short and J 1 base short, with 12 bases between. CDR3 sequence reads: CAWRRYGENTEAFF. The CDR3 nucleotides read TGTGCCTGGAGGCGATACGGGGAGAACACTGAAGCTTTCTTT.

The V call is TRBV5-4, the J call TRBJ2-1; a weak D match, TRBD1 (6 bases). Trimming took 4 bases from V and 7 from J, leaving 12 bases between them. CDR3 length: 13 amino acids. Germline V CDR1 and CDR2: SGHNT, YYREEE (reference sequence). The CDR3 reads CASSLGASNEQFF. The CDR3 region has the DNA TGTGCCAGCAGCCTGGGGGCGAGTAATGAGCAGTTCTTC.

The gene calls are TRBV27 and TRBJ1-1; 10 bases are a match to TRBD1. This CDR3 is 16 amino acids long. V lost 2 bases, J lost 8 bases, and 11 bases stayed unmatched. Per germline, CDR1 MNHEY and CDR2 SMNVEV (reference sequence). This CDR3 reads CASSLSSGTGAREAFF. DNA of the CDR3: TGTGCCAGCAGTTTAAGCTCCGGGACAGGGGCGCGGGAAGCTTTCTTT.

This chain links TRBV28 with TRBJ1-2; 7 nucleotides line up with TRBD1. Per germline, CDR1 MDHEN and CDR2 SYDVKM. This CDR3 comprises 15 residues. V lost 2 bases to trimming and J lost 6 bases; unmatched junction nucleotides: 9. This CDR3 is CASSLRQGPGDGYTF. DNA of the CDR3: TGTGCCAGCAGTTTACGACAGGGACCTGGAGATGGCTACACCTTC.

V gene TRBV7-9 combines with J gene TRBJ2-7, with D tentatively TRBD1 (5 bases). The CDR3 consists of 13 residues. Germline V gene data show CDR1 as SEHNR and CDR2 as FQNEAQ (reference sequence). Trimming took off 5 bases at V and 3 bases at J, with 11 bases between the two ends. CDR3 sequence: CASSTRQNYEQYF. The CDR3 nucleotides read TGTGCCAGCAGCACGCGACAGAACTACGAGCAGTACTTC.

This clone was counted once. The V gene is TRBV30, the J gene TRBJ2-2; TRBD1 matches at 9 bases. The CDR3 totals 13 residues. The germline gives CDR1 GTSNPN, CDR2 SVGIG (reference sequence). The V and J ends lost 3 bases and 6 bases, in that order; junction bases with no gene match: 2. CDR3 nucleotides: TGTGCCTGGAGGAGACAGGGGGCCGGGGAGCTGTTTTTT. Translated: CAWRRQGAGELFF.

V gene TRBV7-2 combines with J gene TRBJ2-1, with 11 bases fitting TRBD2. Looked up from germline, CDR1 is SGHTA and CDR2 is FQGNSA. V was clipped by 0 bases and J by 5 bases; unmatched bases: 3. This CDR3 contains 16 residues. This chain's CDR3 is CASSLASSGRNNEQFF. For the CDR3, the DNA is TGTGCCAGCAGCTTAGCATCTAGCGGGAGGAACAATGAGCAGTTCTTC. The full variable domain, in which reference TRBV7-2 and TRBJ2-1 provide the parts outside the CDR3, is GAGVSQSPSNKVTEKGKDVELRCDPISGHTALYWYRQSLGQGLEFLIYFQGNSAPDKSGLPSDRFSAERTGGSVSTLTIQRTQQEDSAVYLCASSLASSGRNNEQFFGPGTRLTVL.

The chain has TRBV28 and TRBJ2-5; 11 positions match TRBD2. Germline V CDR1 and CDR2: MDHEN, SYDVKM. V was clipped by 6 bases and J by 1 base; unmatched bases: 4. The CDR3 is 15 residues long. CDR3 sequence: CASRYSGGVQETQYF. CDR3 nucleotides: TGTGCCAGCAGATATAGCGGGGGGGTCCAAGAGACCCAGTACTTC. The complete variable domain, with remaining parts taken from reference TRBV28 and TRBJ2-5, reads DVKVTQSSRYLVKRTGEKVFLECVQDMDHENMFWYRQDPGLGLRLIYFSYDVKMKEKGDIPEGYSVSREKKERFSLILESASTNQTSMYLCASRYSGGVQETQYFGPGTRLLVL.

This clone was seen only a few times. The rearrangement uses TRBV30 and TRBJ1-2; D ambiguous. The length of the CDR3 is 12 residues. V dropped 1 base and J dropped 8 bases, with 11 bases sitting between them. Germline V CDR1 and CDR2: GTSNPN, SVGIG (reference sequence). This CDR3 reads CAWSGQAGGYTF. The CDR3, as DNA: TGTGCCTGGAGTGGCCAGGCGGGGGGCTACACCTTC.

CDR3 protein: CASSLSGANGYTF. The CDR3 DNA reads TGTGCCAGCAGCTTGAGCGGGGCAAACGGCTACACCTTC. This rearrangement joins TRBV5-4 to TRBJ1-2; D possibly corresponds to TRBD1 (5 bases). The CDR3 length is 13 residues. Germline V gene lookup returns CDR1 SGHNT and CDR2 YYREEE (reference sequence). V was shortened by 1 base and J by 8 bases, with 12 bases between the two germline ends.

The chain is built from TRBV7-2 and TRBJ1-3, with TRBD1 matching 10 bases. Per germline, CDR1 SGHTA and CDR2 FQGNSA. V shed 1 base and J 5 bases; nucleotides not matched to a gene: 5. The CDR3 sequence is 16 residues long. The CDR3 DNA reads TGTGCCAGCAGCTTAGTGGGGGACAGGGGTAGAAACACCATATATTTT. This encodes CASSLVGDRGRNTIYF.

CDR3 nucleotide sequence: TGTGCCAGCAGCCGAGGGGGTAGGGACCAAGAGACCATATATTTT. Translation: CASSRGGRDQETIYF. The V call is TRBV6-5, the J call TRBJ1-3; weak D call: TRBD1 (6 bases). The V gene's germline CDR1 is MNHEY and CDR2 SVGAGI. V lost 6 bases, J lost 10 bases, and 22 bases lay in between. The CDR3 consists of 15 residues.

The J gene is TRBJ2-7, the V gene TRBV5-1, with a tentative D call TRBD1 (5 bases). This CDR3 has 15 residues. The ends were cut back, 0 bases at V and 3 bases at J, with 13 bases in the middle. Germline CDR1 reads SGHRS; CDR2 reads YFSETQ. The CDR3 coding sequence is TGCGCCAGCAGCTTGGAGGACACGACCATCTACGAGCAGTACTTC. Translation: CASSLEDTTIYEQYF. Using reference TRBV5-1 and TRBJ2-7 for the parts outside the CDR3, the full variable domain is KAGVTQTPRYLIKTRGQQVTLSCSPISGHRSVSWYQQTPGQGLQFLFEYFSETQRNKGNFPGRFSGRQFSNSRSEMNVSTLELGDSALYLCASSLEDTTIYEQYFGPGTRLTVT.

This sequence joins TRBV19 and TRBJ1-1; TRBD1 matches at 8 bases. CDR3 size: 15 residues. Germline assignment: CDR1 LNHDA and CDR2 SQIVND (reference sequence). The trim removed 7 bases at V and 4 bases at J, leaving 11 bases unmatched. The CDR3 DNA is TGTGCCAGTAACAGGGGGTGGTCTTCGGGCACTGAAGCTTTCTTT. Residues: CASNRGWSSGTEAFF.

The CDR3 DNA reads as TGCGCCAGCAGTCCCGGGGAGACCCAGTACTTC. Protein product: CASSPGETQYF. J is TRBJ2-5 and V is TRBV5-1; D remains ambiguous. Germline CDR1 reads SGHRS; CDR2 reads YFSETQ. The CDR3 runs to 11 residues. V lost 5 bases, J lost 5 bases, and 7 bases lay in between.